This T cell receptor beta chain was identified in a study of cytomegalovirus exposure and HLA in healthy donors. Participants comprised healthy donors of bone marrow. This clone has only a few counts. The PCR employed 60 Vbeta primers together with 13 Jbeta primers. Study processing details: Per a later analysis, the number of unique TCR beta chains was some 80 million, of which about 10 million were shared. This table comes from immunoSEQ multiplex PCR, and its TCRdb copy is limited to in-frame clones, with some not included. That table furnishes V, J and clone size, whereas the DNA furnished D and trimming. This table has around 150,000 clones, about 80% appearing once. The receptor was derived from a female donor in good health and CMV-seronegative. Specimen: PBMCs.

This CDR3 reads CASSAPGTDRDEQYF. The CDR3 bases are TGTGCCAGCAGTGCACCCGGGACAGATCGGGACGAGCAGTACTTC. The rearrangement joins TRBV6-1 to TRBJ2-7; 7 bases align to TRBD1. CDR1 and CDR2 (germline): MNHNS, SASEGT. This CDR3 region has 15 residues. With 4 bases clipped from V and 5 bases from J, the junction kept 11 bases outside the gene matches.